Listed here are 26 T cell receptor beta chains from one sample, sequenced in a study of blood T cell repertoires in COVID-19. Produced via immunoSEQ multiplex PCR; TCRdb's table is partial and in-frame only. The data contain over 300,000 clones, 80% to 90% of them seen just once; the ten biggest clones take up over 1%. Sequenced: peripheral blood. These receptors were obtained from a man aged 35 to 55 with acute or convalescent COVID-19.

The V and J genes are TRBV9 and TRBJ1-1; the match to TRBD1 covers 9 bases. The CDR3 has 14 residues. V was clipped by 0 bases and J by 5 bases; unmatched bases: 2. The germline V gene encodes CDR1 SGDLS and CDR2 YYNGEE. The CDR3 is CASSVGTGETEAFF. CDR3 nucleotides: TGTGCCAGCAGCGTAGGGACAGGGGAAACTGAAGCTTTCTTT.

The chain has TRBV6-5 and TRBJ1-6; D is unresolved. From germline, CDR1 is MNHEY and CDR2 SVGAGI. V was shortened by 3 bases and J by 5 bases, with 14 bases between the two germline ends. This CDR3 contains 16 residues. The CDR3 sequence: CASSYIMGPDNSPLHF. Written as DNA, the CDR3 is TGTGCCAGCAGTTATATAATGGGCCCTGATAATTCACCCCTCCACTTT.

In the case of this clone: At one of its ends the junction is not consistent with the germline gene, which may arise from a read error. This chain joins TRBV6-5 and TRBJ2-7; D unclear. CDR1 is MNHEY and CDR2 is SVGAGI in the germline V gene. This CDR3 is 13 amino acids long. CDR3 in amino acids: CASSYSMRSVGVF. CDR3 sequence (DNA): TGTGCCAGCAGTTACTCGATGAGGAGCGTTGGAGTGTTC.

This clone was seen a few times. The rearrangement links TRBV7-9 to TRBJ1-1; D is perhaps TRBD1 (5 bases). Trimming stripped 1 base from V and 4 bases from J, with 10 bases between. CDR1 and CDR2 (germline): SEHNR, FQNEAQ (reference sequence). The CDR3 runs to 14 residues. The CDR3 DNA reads TGTGCCAGCAGCTTAGAGGGGTCGAGCACTGAAGCTTTCTTT. Its translation is CASSLEGSSTEAFF.

The chain links TRBV28 to TRBJ2-3; D gene unclear. Germline values: CDR1 MDHEN, CDR2 SYDVKM. The CDR3 contains 12 residues. V dropped 5 bases and J dropped 7 bases, with 10 bases sitting between them. The CDR3 sequence is CASSLIRNTQYF. As DNA, the CDR3 is TGTGCCAGCAGTCTAATAAGAAATACGCAGTATTTT.

This chain connects TRBV19 to TRBJ2-3; 10 bases line up with TRBD2. This CDR3 contains 16 residues. Per germline, CDR1 LNHDA and CDR2 SQIVND (reference sequence). With 5 bases clipped from V and 4 bases from J, the junction kept 9 bases outside the gene matches. Here the CDR3 reads CASSRRTSGFPDTQYF. As DNA, the CDR3 is TGTGCCAGTAGTCGACGGACTAGCGGATTTCCAGATACGCAGTATTTT.

V gene TRBV2 combines with J gene TRBJ1-5; tentative D call: TRBD1 (5 bases). V was shortened by 3 bases and J by 2 bases, with 11 bases between the two germline ends. The CDR3 is 15 residues long. CDR1 and CDR2 from the germline V gene are SNHLY and FYNNEI. The CDR3 DNA is TGTGCCAGCAGTGAGTTTTGGGGGGGCAATCAGCCCCAGCATTTT. This codes for CASSEFWGGNQPQHF.

The chain employs TRBV6-5 and TRBJ1-5; no clear D. The germline V and J ends were trimmed by 7 bases and 2 bases, with 9 bases remaining between them. The germline CDR1 and CDR2 sequences are MNHEY and SVGAGI. The CDR3 sequence is 13 residues long. In DNA, the CDR3 is TGTGCCAGCAAGCTAAGCGGCAATCAGCCCCAGCATTTT. Translated, it gives CASKLSGNQPQHF.

This chain uses TRBV29-1 with TRBJ2-1, with D maybe TRBD1 (5 bases). V lost 5 bases and J lost 10, with 15 bases in between. The CDR3 spans 12 residues. Germline V gene sequence: CDR1 SQVTM, CDR2 ANQGSEA. This CDR3 reads CSVRRRVYEQFF. CDR3 DNA sequence: TGCAGCGTTAGGCGCAGGGTATACGAGCAGTTCTTC.

This clone was counted a single time. This chain joins TRBV28 and TRBJ1-6; D ambiguous. V was trimmed by 4 bases and J by 0 bases, leaving 13 bases between them. Germline lookup yields CDR1 MDHEN and CDR2 SYDVKM. The CDR3 consists of 17 residues. The CDR3 is CASSSLVPSSYNSPLHF. DNA for the CDR3: TGTGCCAGCAGTTCTCTGGTGCCGAGCTCCTATAATTCACCCCTCCACTTT.

The V and J genes are TRBV12-3 or TRBV12-4 and TRBJ2-1; D unresolved. V dropped 6 bases and J dropped 8 bases, with 14 bases sitting between them. The CDR3 consists of 13 residues. The CDR3 reads CASSFGSKDEQFF. The CDR3 DNA sequence: TGTGCCAGCAGCTTCGGGTCCAAGGATGAGCAGTTCTTC.

The V call is TRBV6-2 or TRBV6-3, the J call TRBJ1-2; possibly TRBD1 for D (5 bases). The CDR3 has 12 residues. Germline V gives CDR1 MNHEY, CDR2 SVGEGT. V dropped 5 bases and J dropped 2 bases, with 6 bases sitting between them. The CDR3 bases are TGTGCCAGCAGTACAGGAAACTATGGCTACACCTTC. It is translated as CASSTGNYGYTF.

V gene TRBV5-4 combines with J gene TRBJ1-3; D not certain. Per the germline V gene, CDR1 is SGHNT and CDR2 is YYREEE (reference sequence). V dropped 0 bases and J dropped 4 bases, with 11 bases sitting between them. This CDR3 has 15 residues. The CDR3 is CASSLGGPGGNTIYF. In DNA, the CDR3 is TGTGCCAGCAGCTTGGGGGGTCCGGGGGGAAACACCATATATTTT.

The chain carries TRBV21-1 and TRBJ2-3; the table's D call of TRBD1 was not tested on the DNA. TRBV21-1 is tagged as a pseudogene. This CDR3 is 19 amino acids long. The CDR3 protein is CASSTAPGQGVVCTDTQYF. The CDR3 DNA follows: TGTGCCAGCAGCACCGCCCCGGGACAGGGCGTCGTCTGCACAGATACGCAGTATTTT.

This CDR3 reads CASSASGTNTGELFF. The CDR3 DNA is TGTGCCAGCAGTGCCAGCGGAACGAACACCGGGGAGCTGTTTTTT. The rearrangement uses TRBV27 and TRBJ2-2, with a possible D match to TRBD2 (5 bases). The CDR3 consists of 15 residues. Germline V gives CDR1 MNHEY, CDR2 SMNVEV (reference sequence). Deletions cut 5 bases from V and 0 bases from J, with 10 bases between.

The chain joins TRBV6-4 to TRBJ1-5; 9 bases map to TRBD1. V was clipped by 2 bases and J by 6 bases; unmatched bases: 11. CDR1 is MRHNA and CDR2 is SNTAGT in the germline V gene. This CDR3 is built from 17 residues. Here the CDR3 DNA reads TGTGCCAGCAGTGACCCGAACCGGGACAGGGCATGTCAGCCCCAGCATTTT. It yields the protein CASSDPNRDRACQPQHF.

CDR3 amino acids: CSVEDKGLVSTDTQYF. The CDR3 nucleotides read TGCAGCGTTGAAGATAAAGGACTAGTCAGCACAGATACGCAGTATTTT. This chain joins TRBV29-1 and TRBJ2-3; 7 positions match TRBD2. With 0 bases clipped from V and 0 bases from J, the junction kept 6 bases outside the gene matches. The CDR3 length is 16 residues. Germline V lookup: CDR1 SQVTM, CDR2 ANQGSEA.

The rearrangement joins TRBV4-2 to TRBJ1-1; a weak D match, TRBD1 (5 bases). Trimming cost V 0 bases and J 4 bases, with 9 bases left between them. The CDR3 has 14 residues. Germline V gene sequence: CDR1 LGHNA, CDR2 YNFKEQ. CDR3 in DNA: TGTGCCAGCAGCCAAGAGTGGGGGGGCACTGAAGCTTTCTTT. Its protein product is CASSQEWGGTEAFF.

V and J are TRBV5-4 and TRBJ2-3; 7 nucleotides agree with TRBD2. Germline CDR1 reads SGHNT; CDR2 reads YYREEE (reference sequence). With 3 bases clipped from V and 4 bases from J, the junction kept 11 bases outside the gene matches. The CDR3 sequence is 16 residues long. In DNA, the CDR3 is TGTGCCAGCAGCTCAAATAGCGGGTCCGCGGCAGATACGCAGTATTTT. This gives the protein CASSSNSGSAADTQYF. The full variable domain, completed using reference TRBV5-4 and TRBJ2-3, is ETGVTQSPTHLIKTRGQQVTLRCSSQSGHNTVSWYQQALGQGPQFIFQYYREEENGRGNFPPRFSGLQFPNYSSELNVNALELDDSALYLCASSSNSGSAADTQYFGPGTRLTVL.

This clone was detected once. This chain uses TRBV11-3 with TRBJ2-7; 8 bases line up with TRBD1. V gave up 1 base and J gave up 0 bases; unmatched junction bases: 2. This CDR3 has 15 residues. Looked up from germline, CDR1 is SGHNT and CDR2 is YENEEA. The CDR3 DNA reads as TGTGCCAGCAGCTTAGCGACAGGGGACTCCTACGAGCAGTACTTC. As protein: CASSLATGDSYEQYF. The entire variable domain, with the rest obtained from reference TRBV11-3 and TRBJ2-7, is as follows: EAGVVQSPRYKIIEKKQPVAFWCNPISGHNTLYWYLQNLGQGPELLIRYENEEAVDDSQLPKDRFSAERLKGVDSTLKIQPAELGDSAVYLCASSLATGDSYEQYFGPGTRLTVT.

The rearrangement joins TRBV11-3 to TRBJ2-7; D might be TRBD2 (6 bases). V lost 6 bases to trimming and J lost 3 bases, with 18 bases between them. Germline V gene sequence: CDR1 SGHNT, CDR2 YENEEA. The CDR3 spans 15 residues. CDR3: CASSPRAGLGYEQYF. CDR3 nucleotide sequence: TGTGCCAGCAGTCCGCGAGCGGGTCTAGGCTACGAGCAGTACTTC.

The rearrangement links TRBV14 to TRBJ1-4; D gene uncertain. Trimming took off 2 bases at V and 7 bases at J, with 14 bases between the two ends. The CDR3 is made up of 15 amino acids. CDR1 and CDR2 (germline): SGHDN, FVKESK. The CDR3 is CASSQYAATGEKLFF. The DNA for the CDR3 is TGTGCCAGCAGCCAATATGCAGCGACGGGTGAAAAACTGTTTTTT.

This clone has just a few counts. This sequence joins TRBV4-2 and TRBJ1-5, with D maybe TRBD1 (6 bases). CDR1 is LGHNA, CDR2 YNFKEQ, per germline. The CDR3 loop spans 15 amino acids. V lost 4 bases and J 5 bases, leaving 15 bases between the germline ends. CDR3 sequence (DNA): TGTGCCAGCAGCCGAAACAGGGTTGATTATCAGCCCCAGCATTTT. This codes for CASSRNRVDYQPQHF.

CDR3 sequence reads: CASSYRWSNYGYTF. For the CDR3, the DNA is TGTGCCAGCTCATACAGGTGGTCTAACTATGGCTACACCTTC. The rearrangement joins TRBV27 to TRBJ1-2, with D possibly TRBD1 on 5 matching bases. The CDR3 has 14 amino acids. V lost 8 bases to trimming and J lost 0 bases, with 13 bases between them. Germline V gives CDR1 MNHEY, CDR2 SMNVEV (reference sequence).

The chain combines TRBV30 with TRBJ2-7; possible D gene TRBD2, 6 bases. The CDR3 contains 13 residues. Germline V gene lookup returns CDR1 GTSNPN and CDR2 SVGIG (reference sequence). The V end was cut by 4 bases, the J end by 0 bases, with 10 bases between. The CDR3 here is CAWNMGGSYEQYF. In DNA form, the CDR3 reads TGTGCCTGGAATATGGGGGGCTCCTACGAGCAGTACTTC.

The rearrangement links TRBV28 to TRBJ1-2; D remains ambiguous. Germline-derived CDR1 and CDR2 are MDHEN and SYDVKM. The CDR3 loop spans 13 amino acids. Between the trimmed V and J ends, which lost 5 bases and 4 bases, there was a span of 11 bases. The CDR3 region has the DNA TGTGCCAGCAGTCTTCGCGGGGTCTATGGCTACACCTTC. This codes for CASSLRGVYGYTF.